This TCR beta chain comes out of a study of shared clonotypes between healthy human individuals. The assay was immunoSEQ multiplex PCR, and TCRdb's table has in-frame clones only and misses some. The table shows a few hundred thousand clones, with roughly 79% occurring only once. Germline V lookup: CDR1 MNHEY, CDR2 SVGAGI. The CDR3 is 11 residues long. Trimming took off 8 bases at V and 5 bases at J, with 9 bases between the two ends. This clonotype was sampled from a middle-aged woman in good health. Some clones in this sample may be carry-over from other donors' samples. The sequenced sample consisted of PBMCs. This chain links TRBV6-5 with TRBJ2-5; D perhaps matches TRBD2 (5 bases). In DNA, the CDR3 is TGTGCCAGCGGTGAGGGTGAGACCCAGTACTTC. Residues: CASGEGETQYF.